Described below is a single TCR beta chain sequence and its context. The same CDR3 is also encoded by other DNA sequences in this sample. Terminally differentiated effector memory CD45RA+ cells were left out of the naive CD8 fraction, which was CD45RO-negative and positively selected for CCR7. J lost 0 bases, V lost 5 bases, and 4 bases had no gene match. Per the germline V gene, CDR1 is LNHDA and CDR2 is SQIVND (reference sequence). This CDR3 comprises 14 residues. The source of the sample is a study of shared clonotypes between healthy human individuals. TCRdb keeps only in-frame clones here, not all; method: immunoSEQ multiplex PCR. The sample includes over 2 million clones, less than 95% seen only once; the top ten take roughly 1.1%.

The chain uses TRBV19 and TRBJ2-7; the match to TRBD1 covers 7 bases. The source is a man younger than 35 in good health. The sequencing input was naive CD8+ T cells sorted from blood. CDR3 amino acids: CASSSTGSSYEQYF. CDR3 coding DNA: TGTGCCAGTAGTTCGACAGGGAGCTCCTACGAGCAGTACTTC.